Below are 32 T cell receptor beta chains sequenced from a single sample in a study of memory CD4+ T cells and cytomegalovirus serostatus. Single viable CD3+CD4+CD8-CD45RO+ cells were sorted as the memory CD4+ T cells. The data were produced by immunoSEQ multiplex PCR, yet TCRdb's version contains in-frame clones alone and is incomplete. The sample yields some 87,000 clones, roughly 80% seen once. The sequenced material came from memory CD4+ T cells from blood. These receptors all come from an adult in good health and CMV-seropositive.

This chain links TRBV19 with TRBJ1-1, with 7 bases matching TRBD1. J gave up 0 bases and V 6 bases, and 1 base lay outside the gene matches. Germline lookup yields CDR1 LNHDA and CDR2 SQIVND (reference sequence). CDR3 length equals 13 residues. The CDR3 region is CASRDRLNTEAFF. The DNA for the CDR3 is TGTGCCAGTAGGGACAGGTTGAACACTGAAGCTTTCTTT.

This clone was detected a few times. The V gene is TRBV29-1, the J gene TRBJ1-1; 10 bases fit TRBD1. The germline CDR1 and CDR2 sequences are SQVTM and ANQGSEA. The CDR3 consists of 13 residues. The J segment lost 3 bases and the V segment lost 6 bases, leaving 4 bases of the junction unmatched. This chain's CDR3 is CSVSTGGDTEAFF. CDR3 DNA: TGCAGCGTCTCGACAGGGGGCGACACTGAAGCTTTCTTT.

This clone appeared a few times. The rearrangement joins TRBV7-9 to TRBJ2-1; TRBD2 matches at 12 bases. J lost 6 bases, V lost 5 bases, and 8 bases had no gene match. CDR1 is SEHNR, CDR2 FQNEAQ, per germline (reference sequence). The CDR3 has 16 residues. The CDR3 coding sequence is TGTGCCAGCAGCCGTTCTCCGGGACTAGCGGGCAATGAGCAGTTCTTC. It codes for CASSRSPGLAGNEQFF.

The CDR3 here is CASSRDLKEKLFF. The CDR3 bases are TGTGCCAGCAGCCGTGACCTAAAAGAAAAACTGTTTTTT. The chain links TRBV7-2 to TRBJ1-4; no clear D gene. V gave up 5 bases and J gave up 8 bases, with 12 bases separating them. Germline-derived CDR1 and CDR2 are SGHTA and FQGNSA. This CDR3 has 13 residues.

CDR3 bases: TGTGCCAGCAGCTTTGTGTTTTACAGGGGAAACTCTGGAAACACCATATATTTT. Translated: CASSFVFYRGNSGNTIYF. V and J are TRBV12-1 and TRBJ1-3; whether TRBD1, the table's D call, matches the DNA was not checked. TRBV12-1 is deemed a pseudogene. The CDR3 sequence is 18 residues long.

The gene calls are TRBV7-2 and TRBJ2-3; maybe TRBD1 (6 bases). Germline CDR1 is SGHTA and CDR2 is FQGNSA. Between the trimmed V and J ends, which lost 5 bases and 2 bases, there was a span of 14 bases. There are 15 residues in the CDR3. Here the CDR3 reads CASSTGQGHTDTQYF. DNA for the CDR3: TGTGCCAGCAGCACCGGCCAGGGGCACACAGATACGCAGTATTTT.

The chain combines TRBV7-2 with TRBJ2-7, with D unresolved. With 4 bases removed from V and 3 bases from J, the gap between germline ends came to 4 bases. Germline values: CDR1 SGHTA, CDR2 FQGNSA. The CDR3 has 11 amino acids. DNA for the CDR3: TGTGCCAGCAGCTACCGCTACGAGCAGTACTTC. It is translated as CASSYRYEQYF.

The V gene is TRBV27, the J gene TRBJ2-5, with TRBD1 matching over 10 bases. The CDR3 covers 16 residues. After removal of 5 bases from V and 1 base from J, the junction contained 7 bases not matched to a gene. The germline V gene has CDR1 MNHEY and CDR2 SMNVEV (reference sequence). The CDR3, as DNA: TGTGCCAGCAGTAACCCGGGACAGGGGCTCCAAGAGACCCAGTACTTC. This encodes CASSNPGQGLQETQYF.

The CDR3: CASSPGKDLTYEQYF. The CDR3 region has the DNA TGTGCCAGCAGTCCTGGAAAGGACCTCACCTACGAGCAGTACTTC. The chain combines TRBV7-9 with TRBJ2-7; no clear D. CDR1 SEHNR and CDR2 FQNEAQ come from the germline V gene (reference sequence). V was clipped by 6 bases and J by 2 bases, with 17 bases between them. This CDR3 spans 15 amino acids.

This clone was seen more than once but under ten times. The chain has TRBV9 and TRBJ1-1; perhaps TRBD1 as D (5 bases). Deletions cut 0 bases from V and 4 bases from J, with 13 bases between. CDR1 is SGDLS, CDR2 YYNGEE, per germline. This CDR3 region has 15 residues. The CDR3 here is CASSVDKGVGTEAFF. CDR3 nucleotide sequence: TGTGCCAGCAGCGTAGATAAAGGGGTCGGCACTGAAGCTTTCTTT.

Only a few counts were recorded for this clone. The chain combines TRBV7-2 with TRBJ2-7; weak D call: TRBD2 (7 bases). Deletions cut 4 bases from V and 1 base from J, with 20 bases between. The CDR3 loop spans 17 amino acids. CDR1 and CDR2 (germline): SGHTA, FQGNSA. The CDR3 DNA follows: TGTGCCAGCAGCTCGCGTGGCGGGGGCTTGTTGTCCTACGAGCAGTACTTC. Encoded protein: CASSSRGGGLLSYEQYF.

This chain links TRBV6-5 with TRBJ2-5; 9 bases are shared with TRBD1. The germline CDR1 and CDR2 sequences are MNHEY and SVGAGI. This CDR3 spans 15 amino acids. The junction had 10 bases not matched to a gene; V was cut back by 6 bases and J by 5 bases. For the CDR3, the DNA is TGTGCCAGCAGCGAGGACAGGGGACGAGGGGAGACCCAGTACTTC. Protein: CASSEDRGRGETQYF.

The count of this clone is one. The junction shows a germline mismatch at one end, possibly a read error. The chain recombines TRBV9 with TRBJ1-2, with TRBD1 identical over 9 bases. CDR3 length: 15 amino acids. Germline lookup yields CDR1 SGDLS and CDR2 YYNGEE. CDR3: CASSVVTGGVGGYTF. The DNA for the CDR3 is TGTGCCAGCAGTGTAGTTACAGGGGGCGTCGGGGGCTACACCTTC.

The chain is built from TRBV30 and TRBJ2-1; 12 positions match TRBD2. After removal of 3 bases from V and 4 bases from J, the junction contained 19 bases not matched to a gene. Per the germline V gene, CDR1 is GTSNPN and CDR2 is SVGIG (reference sequence). The CDR3 has 20 amino acids. DNA for the CDR3: TGTGCCTGGAGGGACCCTGGACTAGCGGGATTTGGTGGACGGTACAATGAGCAGTTCTTC. It is translated as CAWRDPGLAGFGGRYNEQFF.

The chain couples TRBV23-1 to TRBJ1-2; D uncertain. TRBV23-1 is treated as an ORF (open reading frame) with a function not yet certain. The CDR3 extends over 18 amino acids. Between the trimmed V and J ends, which lost 2 bases and 0 bases, there was a span of 19 bases. The CDR3 DNA reads TGCGCCAGCAGTCAACCCCTAGGACGGCGACTAGCTAACTATGGCTACACCTTC. Its protein is CASSQPLGRRLANYGYTF.

The J gene is TRBJ1-1, the V gene TRBV7-2; perhaps TRBD1 as D (5 bases). The CDR3 runs 14 residues. Germline V gene sequence: CDR1 SGHTA, CDR2 FQGNSA. Deletions cut 5 bases from V and 3 bases from J, with 13 bases between. The chain's CDR3 is CASSVRVRDTEAFF. The CDR3 DNA reads TGTGCCAGCAGCGTCAGGGTAAGGGACACTGAAGCTTTCTTT. The full variable domain, its missing parts supplied by reference TRBV7-2 and TRBJ1-1, is GAGVSQSPSNKVTEKGKDVELRCDPISGHTALYWYRQSLGQGLEFLIYFQGNSAPDKSGLPSDRFSAERTGGSVSTLTIQRTQQEDSAVYLCASSVRVRDTEAFFGQGTRLTVV.

V is TRBV7-6 and J is TRBJ2-1; the match to TRBD2 covers 9 bases. Germline CDR1 SGHVS, CDR2 FNYEAQ. The CDR3 runs to 17 residues. The trim removed 0 bases at V and 6 bases at J, leaving 9 bases unmatched. In nucleotides, the CDR3 is TGTGCCAGCAGCTTAGCGTCTGGGCGGGAGGGCCCCAATGAGCAGTTCTTC. Protein sequence: CASSLASGREGPNEQFF. Drawing the rest from reference TRBV7-6 and TRBJ2-1, the complete variable domain is GAGVSQSPRYKVTKRGQDVALRCDPISGHVSLYWYRQALGQGPEFLTYFNYEAQQDKSGLPNDRFSAERPEGSISTLTIQRTEQRDSAMYRCASSLASGREGPNEQFFGPGTRLTVL.

The sample holds one count of this clone. The rearrangement uses TRBV6-1 and TRBJ1-1; D is possibly TRBD1 (6 bases). V lost 6 bases to trimming and J lost 1 base, with 9 bases between them. The CDR3 contains 13 residues. Germline V gene lookup returns CDR1 MNHNS and CDR2 SASEGT. This CDR3 reads CASREGGNTEAFF. The DNA for the CDR3 is TGTGCCAGCAGGGAGGGGGGGAACACTGAAGCTTTCTTT.

V is TRBV6-5 and J is TRBJ2-1, with 7 bases lining up with TRBD2. The junction had 10 bases not matched to a gene; V was cut back by 6 bases and J by 5 bases. The CDR3 is made up of 15 amino acids. CDR1 is MNHEY and CDR2 is SVGAGI in the germline V gene. CDR3 residues: CASRRLTSTDNEQFF. CDR3 DNA sequence: TGTGCCAGCAGACGGCTGACTAGCACTGACAATGAGCAGTTCTTC.

The CDR3: CATSPGTASSQPQHF. The CDR3 DNA follows: TGTGCCACCAGCCCCGGGACAGCATCGAGTCAGCCCCAGCATTTT. The rearrangement uses TRBV15 and TRBJ1-5, with 7 bases that match TRBD1. Trimming removed 5 bases from V and 6 bases from J; junction bases left unmatched: 10. The CDR3 contains 15 residues. Germline V gene sequence: CDR1 LNHNV, CDR2 YYDKDF (reference sequence).

The genes are TRBV4-1 and TRBJ1-4, with D unresolved. The germline V gene has CDR1 MGHRA and CDR2 YSYEKL. Trimming removed 1 base at V and 0 bases at J, with 15 bases between. This CDR3 is built from 18 residues. The CDR3 region has the DNA TGCGCCAGCAGCCAAGGAGCACTTCTATTTGCAACTAATGAAAAACTGTTTTTT. The encoded protein is CASSQGALLFATNEKLFF.

The rearrangement joins TRBV28 to TRBJ1-4; a weak D match, TRBD1 (6 bases). The V gene's germline CDR1 is MDHEN and CDR2 SYDVKM. CDR3 length: 14 amino acids. The V gene lost 7 bases and the J gene lost 8 bases, with 17 bases spanning the gap. The CDR3 bases are TGTGCCAGCACCCAAGGGGGGGCGAGCGAAAAACTGTTTTTT. This codes for CASTQGGASEKLFF.

This chain joins TRBV5-1 and TRBJ2-5; D gene uncertain. The germline V and J ends were trimmed by 3 bases and 5 bases, with 11 bases remaining between them. The V gene's germline CDR1 is SGHRS and CDR2 YFSETQ. This CDR3 comprises 13 residues. For the CDR3, the DNA is TGCGCCAGCAGCTCCCTCGGCGTCGAGACCCAGTACTTC. This translates into CASSSLGVETQYF.

The V call is TRBV5-1, the J call TRBJ2-5; TRBD2 aligns across 11 bases. Germline CDR1 reads SGHRS; CDR2 reads YFSETQ. V lost 1 base to trimming and J lost 1 base; unmatched junction nucleotides: 3. CDR3 length: 16 residues. CDR3 nucleotides: TGCGCCAGCAGCTTGAGGGGACTAGCGGCCCAAGAGACCCAGTACTTC. Protein product: CASSLRGLAAQETQYF.

Only a few counts were recorded for this clone. V and J are TRBV6-6 and TRBJ1-1; possibly TRBD1 for D (5 bases). The germline gives CDR1 MNHNY, CDR2 SVGAGI (reference sequence). The V end lost 2 bases, the J end lost 7 bases, and 17 bases lay between the germline ends. The CDR3 loop spans 15 amino acids. The DNA for the CDR3 is TGTGCCAGCAGTTACATCATGGGACGGCCAAATGAAGCTTTCTTT. As protein: CASSYIMGRPNEAFF.

The CDR3 DNA reads as TGTGCCAGCAGCCCGACAGGGTTTAACTATGGCTACACCTTC. This encodes CASSPTGFNYGYTF. V and J are TRBV7-8 and TRBJ1-2; 7 nucleotides align to TRBD1. V dropped 5 bases and J dropped 1; count of bases not matched to a gene: 4. The germline CDR1 and CDR2 sequences are SGHVS and FQNEAQ. The CDR3 length is 14 residues.

The CDR3 is CASSEYPGSTGELFF. Here the CDR3 DNA reads TGTGCCAGCAGTGAATACCCAGGCTCCACCGGGGAGCTGTTTTTT. The gene calls are TRBV6-1 and TRBJ2-2; D ambiguous. Germline V gene data show CDR1 as MNHNS and CDR2 as SASEGT. V shed 2 bases and J shed 4 bases, with 11 bases lying between them. This CDR3 has 15 amino acids.

The chain has TRBV10-3 and TRBJ1-2, with TRBD1 matching over 8 bases. Germline V gene data show CDR1 as ENHRY and CDR2 as SYGVKD. V lost 7 bases to trimming and J lost 2 bases; unmatched junction nucleotides: 6. The length of the CDR3 is 14 residues. CDR3 nucleotides: TGTGCCATCAAACTCGGGACAGGAAACTATGGCTACACCTTC. Protein product: CAIKLGTGNYGYTF.

This chain links TRBV5-4 with TRBJ1-1; D gene ambiguous. Germline values: CDR1 SGHNT, CDR2 YYREEE (reference sequence). Trimming took off 7 bases at V and 4 bases at J, with 14 bases between the two ends. The CDR3 has 13 residues. The CDR3 sequence is CASGPLWGTEAFF. The CDR3 nucleotides read TGTGCCAGCGGGCCGCTGTGGGGCACTGAAGCTTTCTTT.

Details on this clone: The same CDR3 also results from other DNA sequences found in this sample. The V call is TRBV30, the J call TRBJ1-5; 7 nucleotides align to TRBD1. Looked up from germline, CDR1 is GTSNPN and CDR2 is SVGIG (reference sequence). With V trimmed by 1 base and J by 4 bases, 1 base remained unmatched. This CDR3 comprises 13 residues. The CDR3 loop is CAWSARGNQPQHF. In DNA form, the CDR3 reads TGTGCCTGGAGTGCCAGGGGGAATCAGCCCCAGCATTTT.

V and J are TRBV4-2 and TRBJ2-1; 10 bases agree with TRBD1. V was pared by 5 bases and J by 9 bases, with 19 bases of the junction left unmatched. This CDR3 has 18 residues. Germline V CDR1 and CDR2: LGHNA, YNFKEQ. This CDR3 is CASSEGGFGDRGFGEQFF. The CDR3, as DNA: TGTGCCAGCAGCGAAGGCGGCTTCGGGGACAGGGGATTCGGTGAGCAGTTCTTC.

The genes are TRBV21-1 and TRBJ1-5; no check of the table's D call, TRBD1, against the DNA was made. TRBV21-1 is annotated as a pseudogene. The CDR3 is 14 residues long. The CDR3 protein is CASSRDRGNQPQHF. CDR3 nucleotides: TGTGCCAGCAGCCGCGACAGGGGCAATCAGCCCCAGCATTTT.